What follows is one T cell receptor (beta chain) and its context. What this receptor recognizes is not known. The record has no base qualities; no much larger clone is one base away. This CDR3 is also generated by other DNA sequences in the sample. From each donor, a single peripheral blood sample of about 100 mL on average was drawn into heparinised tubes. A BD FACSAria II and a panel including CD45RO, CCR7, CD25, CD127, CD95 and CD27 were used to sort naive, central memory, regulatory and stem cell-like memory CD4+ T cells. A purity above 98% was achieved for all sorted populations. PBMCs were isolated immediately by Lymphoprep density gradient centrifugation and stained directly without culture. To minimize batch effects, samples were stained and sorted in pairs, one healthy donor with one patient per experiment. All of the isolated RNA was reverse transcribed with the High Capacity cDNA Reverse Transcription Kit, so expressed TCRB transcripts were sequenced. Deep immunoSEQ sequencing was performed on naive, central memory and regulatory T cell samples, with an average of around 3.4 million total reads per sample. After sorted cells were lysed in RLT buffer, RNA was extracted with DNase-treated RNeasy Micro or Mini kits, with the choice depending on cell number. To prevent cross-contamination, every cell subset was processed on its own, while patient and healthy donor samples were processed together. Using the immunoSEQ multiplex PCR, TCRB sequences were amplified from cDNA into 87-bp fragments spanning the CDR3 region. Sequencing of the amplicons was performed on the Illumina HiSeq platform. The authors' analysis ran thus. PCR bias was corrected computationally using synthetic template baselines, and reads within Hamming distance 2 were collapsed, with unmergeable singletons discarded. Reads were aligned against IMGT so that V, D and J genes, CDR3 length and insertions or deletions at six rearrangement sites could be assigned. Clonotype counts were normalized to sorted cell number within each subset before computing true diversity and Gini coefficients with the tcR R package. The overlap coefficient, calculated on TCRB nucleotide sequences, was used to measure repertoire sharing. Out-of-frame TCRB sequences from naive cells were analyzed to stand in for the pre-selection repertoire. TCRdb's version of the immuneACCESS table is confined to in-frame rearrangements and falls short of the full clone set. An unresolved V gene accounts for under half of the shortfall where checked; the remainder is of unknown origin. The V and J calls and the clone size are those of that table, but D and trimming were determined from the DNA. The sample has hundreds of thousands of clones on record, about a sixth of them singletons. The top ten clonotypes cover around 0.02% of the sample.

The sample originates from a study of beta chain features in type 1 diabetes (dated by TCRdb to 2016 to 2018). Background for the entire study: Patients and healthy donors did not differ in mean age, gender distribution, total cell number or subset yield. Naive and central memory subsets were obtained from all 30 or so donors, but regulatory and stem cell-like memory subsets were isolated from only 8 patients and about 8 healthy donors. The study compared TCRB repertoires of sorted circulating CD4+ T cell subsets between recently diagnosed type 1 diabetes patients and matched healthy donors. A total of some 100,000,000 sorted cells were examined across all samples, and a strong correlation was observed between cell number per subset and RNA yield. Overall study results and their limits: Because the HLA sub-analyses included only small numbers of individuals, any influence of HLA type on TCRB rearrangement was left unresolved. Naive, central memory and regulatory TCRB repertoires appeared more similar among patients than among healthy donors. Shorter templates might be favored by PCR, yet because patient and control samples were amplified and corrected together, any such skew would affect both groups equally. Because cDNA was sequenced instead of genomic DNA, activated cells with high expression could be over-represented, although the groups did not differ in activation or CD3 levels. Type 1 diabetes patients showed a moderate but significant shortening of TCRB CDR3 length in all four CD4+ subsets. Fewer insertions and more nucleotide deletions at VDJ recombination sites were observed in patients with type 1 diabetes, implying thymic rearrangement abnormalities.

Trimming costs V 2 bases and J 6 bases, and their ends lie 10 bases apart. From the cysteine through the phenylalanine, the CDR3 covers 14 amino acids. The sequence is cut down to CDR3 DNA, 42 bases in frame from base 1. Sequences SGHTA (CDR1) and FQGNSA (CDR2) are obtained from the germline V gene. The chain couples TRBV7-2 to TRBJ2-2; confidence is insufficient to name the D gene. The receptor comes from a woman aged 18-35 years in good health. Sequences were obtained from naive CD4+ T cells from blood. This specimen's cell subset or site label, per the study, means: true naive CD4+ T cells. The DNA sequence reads TGTGCCAGCAGCTTATACCGGACGGCCGGGGAGCTGTTTTTT. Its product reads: CASSLYRTAGELFF.